Listed below are T cell receptor beta chains from one sample, sequenced in a study of blood T cell repertoires in COVID-19. Repertoires were generated with immunoSEQ multiplex PCR, while TCRdb's copy carries only in-frame clones and drops some. The profile shows some 200,000 clones, roughly nine tenths of them singletons. The material sequenced was peripheral blood. The receptors shown here come from a woman between 50 and 59 years old with acute or convalescent COVID-19. Both conserved end residues are part of each CDR3. The D gene is left open where the match is weak. A clone size is listed for some rows: how often the clone was seen (once, few, many), or a class if it is expanded.

J,V,size,length,D,DNA,CDR3
TRBJ1-5,TRBV2,NA,15,TRBD1,TGTGCCAGCAGTGGACAGGGGTTAAGCAATCAGCCCCAGCATTTT,CASSGQGLSNQPQHF
TRBJ2-3,TRBV30,NA,15,TRBD2,TGTGCCTGGAGTGGACTAGCGGGAGGATCGGCGACGCAGTATTTT,CAWSGLAGGSATQYF
TRBJ2-7,TRBV25-1,NA,12,TRBD2,TGTGCCAGCAGCGGGACTACCTACGAGCAGTACTTC,CASSGTTYEQYF
TRBJ1-5,TRBV19,once,18,TRBD1,TGTGCCAGTAGTATAGCAATAACTTACAGGGGTCGATCTCAGCCCCGGCATTTT,CASSIAITYRGRSQPRHF
TRBJ1-4,TRBV19,NA,16,NA,TGTGCCAGTAGTCCCCGTCGGCCGGAGGTCAATGAAAAACTGTTTTTT,CASSPRRPEVNEKLFF
TRBJ2-2,TRBV4-3,NA,17,TRBD1,TGCGCCAGCACACCGGAATGGGGACAGGGGAGGACCGGGGAGCTGTTTTTT,CASTPEWGQGRTGELFF
TRBJ2-7,TRBV6-2/TRBV6-3,NA,18,TRBD2,TGTGCCAGCAGTTACTCGACGGTACTAGCGGGGTACTCCTACGAGCAGTACTTC,CASSYSTVLAGYSYEQYF
TRBJ1-2,TRBV12-3/TRBV12-4,NA,12,TRBD1,TGTGCCAGCAGTTACAGGGGAGGAGGCTACACCTTC,CASSYRGGGYTF
TRBJ1-1,TRBV12-3/TRBV12-4,NA,13,NA,TGTGCCAGCAGTTGGACAGTTAACACTGAAGCTTTCTTT,CASSWTVNTEAFF
TRBJ1-6,TRBV5-1,few,15,NA,TGCGCCAGCAGCTTCGATGGGAGTCCAAATTCACCCCTCCACTTT,CASSFDGSPNSPLHF
TRBJ1-1,TRBV6-2/TRBV6-3,NA,15,NA,TGTGCCAGCAGTCCAGGCACGGAAGGAAACACTGAAGCTTTCTTT,CASSPGTEGNTEAFF
TRBJ1-4,TRBV3-1/TRBV3-2,NA,14,NA,TGTGCCAGCAGCCCCGACCTGACTGGTGAAAAACTGTTTTTT,CASSPDLTGEKLFF
TRBJ2-7,TRBV5-8,NA,15,TRBD1,TGTGCCAGCAGCTTGGTGGGACAGGTCTCCTACGAGCAGTACTTC,CASSLVGQVSYEQYF
TRBJ2-7,TRBV15,NA,15,TRBD1,TGTGCCACCAGCAGAGGGGGGACAGTACTTTACGAGCAGTACTTC,CATSRGGTVLYEQYF
TRBJ2-1,TRBV5-6,NA,15,TRBD2,TGTGCCAGCAGCCCCGGGCTAGCGGACTACAATGAGCAGTTCTTC,CASSPGLADYNEQFF
TRBJ1-1,TRBV7-3,NA,14,NA,TGTGCCAGCAGCTTGTCTTCTTCAGGGACTGAAGCTTTCTTT,CASSLSSSGTEAFF
TRBJ2-7,TRBV14,NA,12,NA,TGTGCCAGCAGCCAAGATTTCTCCGAGCAGTACTTC,CASSQDFSEQYF
TRBJ1-2,TRBV27,NA,13,TRBD1,TGTGCCAGCAGTTTACAGGGGGTAAGGGGCTACACCTTC,CASSLQGVRGYTF
TRBJ1-3,TRBV18,NA,16,NA,TGTGCCAGCTCACCACCGCAGGGGCTCTCTGGAAACACCATATATTTT,CASSPPQGLSGNTIYF
TRBJ1-2,TRBV30,NA,13,TRBD1,TGTGCCTGGAACCCGGGACAGCCATATGGCTACACCTTC,CAWNPGQPYGYTF
TRBJ1-2,TRBV2,NA,13,NA,TGTGCCAGCCGCAATGAAGCAGGCTATGGCTACACCTTC,CASRNEAGYGYTF
TRBJ2-1,TRBV4-1,NA,15,NA,TGCGCCAGCAGCGATAGCGGACTCTGGCGGAGTGAGCAGTTCTTC,CASSDSGLWRSEQFF
TRBJ1-2,TRBV4-3,NA,14,NA,TGCGCCAGCAGCCAAGACTTCACGGCGGGGGGCTACACCTTC,CASSQDFTAGGYTF
TRBJ1-6,TRBV6-5,NA,15,NA,TGTGCCAGCCTCCAAGGTCAGGGCTTTAATTCACCCCTCCACTTT,CASLQGQGFNSPLHF
TRBJ1-1,TRBV6-1,NA,15,TRBD1,TGTGCCAGCAGTTTGCCCAGGGGGGAGAACACTGAAGCTTTCTTT,CASSLPRGENTEAFF
TRBJ2-3,TRBV6-2/TRBV6-3,NA,18,TRBD2,TGTGCCAGCAGTCCGATAGAGGGGACTAGCGGGGTGACTGGTACGCAGTATTTT,CASSPIEGTSGVTGTQYF
TRBJ1-5,TRBV6-2/TRBV6-3,NA,18,NA,TGTGCCAGCAGTTACTCCCTCTCTCACATCCTTAGCAATCAGCCCCAGCATTTT,CASSYSLSHILSNQPQHF
TRBJ1-1,TRBV2,NA,13,NA,TGTGCCAGCAGCGAACGACAGAACACTGAAGCTTTCTTT,CASSERQNTEAFF
TRBJ2-3,TRBV13,NA,14,NA,TGTGCCAGCAGCTTAGAGCGGAGGGCAGATACGCAGTATTTT,CASSLERRADTQYF
TRBJ1-6,TRBV5-3,NA,17,TRBD1,TGTGCCAGAAGCTCAGAACCTAGACAGGGCCAAAATTCACCCCTCCACTTT,CARSSEPRQGQNSPLHF
TRBJ1-5,TRBV19,NA,18,NA,TGTGCCAGTAGCCCCAGGGGACGCGTTTGGAGTAGCAATCAGCCCCAGCATTTT,CASSPRGRVWSSNQPQHF